The present T cell receptor beta chain was sequenced within a study of blood T cells in healthy people across ages. Points from the study as a whole: Correlation between TCR beta diversity and naive T cell percentage was strong.

Next came a second PCR, run for about 6 to 11 cycles, which used a sample-barcoded 5' primer along with a J-beta primer mix. TCRdb re-analysed the 5' RACE reads in MiXCR, keeping a single row per CDR3 protein. Among around 750,000 distinct CDR3 sequences listed, roughly 50% were seen once. Concerning this clonotype itself: What it recognizes is unknown.

Germline values: CDR1 KGHSH, CDR2 LQKENI. The CDR3 covers 13 residues. The rearrangement links TRBV18 to TRBJ2-5, with 11 positions matching TRBD2. Near its end, the DNA agrees better with TRBJ2-7, so the J call may be wrong. This clonotype was sampled from a man aged 80 or over in good health. The sequencing input was blood. The CDR3 nucleotides read TGTGCCAGCCTCTTAGCGGGAGGGGACGAGCAGTACTTC. It encodes CASLLAGGDEQYF.